The text below deals with one T cell receptor (beta chain). This entry is derived from a study of blood T cell repertoires in COVID-19. CDR1 and CDR2 (germline): SGHAT, FQDESV (reference sequence). CDR3 length: 14 residues. Trimming cost V 1 base and J 4 bases, with 10 bases left between them. The repertoire was sequenced with immunoSEQ multiplex PCR; TCRdb's copy has only in-frame clones and lacks some. This sample carries around 250,000 clones, 70% to 90% of them seen once, and the ten largest clones take approximately 2%. The rearrangement links TRBV11-1 to TRBJ1-2; D is possibly TRBD1 (6 bases). The sequence was obtained from a woman aged 50 to 65 who had recovered from COVID-19. Specimen: PBMCs or T cells enriched from blood (not recorded which). The chain's CDR3 is CASSLVTGPYGYTF. In nucleotides, the CDR3 is TGTGCCAGCAGCTTAGTGACAGGACCCTATGGCTACACCTTC.